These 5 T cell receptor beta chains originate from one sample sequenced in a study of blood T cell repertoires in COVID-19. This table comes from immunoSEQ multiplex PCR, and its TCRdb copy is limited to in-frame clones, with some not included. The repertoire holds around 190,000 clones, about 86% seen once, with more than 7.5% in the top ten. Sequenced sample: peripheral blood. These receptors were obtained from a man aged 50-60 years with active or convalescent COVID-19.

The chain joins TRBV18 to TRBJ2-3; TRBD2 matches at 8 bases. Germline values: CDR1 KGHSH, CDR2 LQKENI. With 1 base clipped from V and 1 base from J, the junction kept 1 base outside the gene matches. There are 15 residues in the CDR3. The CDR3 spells CASSPRAGGTDTQYF. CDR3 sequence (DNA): TGTGCCAGCTCACCACGAGCGGGGGGCACAGATACGCAGTATTTT.

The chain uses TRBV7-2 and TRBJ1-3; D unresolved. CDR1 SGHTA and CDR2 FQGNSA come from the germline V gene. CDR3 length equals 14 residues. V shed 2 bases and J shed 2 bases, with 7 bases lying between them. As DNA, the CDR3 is TGTGCCAGCAGCTTACTCGGTCCTGGAAACACCATATATTTT. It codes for CASSLLGPGNTIYF.

Here the CDR3 reads CASGLLGRSTNEKLFF. CDR3 DNA: TGTGCTAGTGGTCTTCTTGGGAGGTCAACTAATGAAAAACTGTTTTTT. The chain is built from TRBV12-5 and TRBJ1-4; D gene unclear. The length of the CDR3 is 16 residues. CDR1 and CDR2 (germline): LGHNT, FRNRAP. V lost 5 bases to trimming and J lost 0 bases, with 13 bases between them.

This chain's CDR3 is CASSSYRDQPQHF. In nucleotides, the CDR3 is TGTGCCAGCAGCTCATACAGGGATCAGCCCCAGCATTTT. This sequence joins TRBV7-2 and TRBJ1-5, with D possibly TRBD1 on 6 matching bases. This CDR3 region has 13 residues. With 4 bases removed from V and 5 bases from J, the gap between germline ends came to 9 bases. Germline values: CDR1 SGHTA, CDR2 FQGNSA.

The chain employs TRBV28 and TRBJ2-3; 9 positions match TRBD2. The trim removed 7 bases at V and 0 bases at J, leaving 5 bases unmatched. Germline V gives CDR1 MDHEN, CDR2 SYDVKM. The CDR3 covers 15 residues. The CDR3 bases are TGTGCCAGCACCTTGACTAGCGGAAGCACAGATACGCAGTATTTT. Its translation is CASTLTSGSTDTQYF. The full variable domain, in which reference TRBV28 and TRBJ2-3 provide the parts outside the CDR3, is DVKVTQSSRYLVKRTGEKVFLECVQDMDHENMFWYRQDPGLGLRLIYFSYDVKMKEKGDIPEGYSVSREKKERFSLILESASTNQTSMYLCASTLTSGSTDTQYFGPGTRLTVL.